This T cell receptor (beta chain) is from a study of blood T cell repertoires in COVID-19. This clone was seen just once. The method was immunoSEQ multiplex PCR; TCRdb's version includes in-frame clones alone and lacks a portion of them. The sample includes roughly 48,000 clones, 85% to 90% of them seen just once. This CDR3 has 15 amino acids. The V gene's germline CDR1 is SGHDT and CDR2 YYEEEE. V lost 0 bases and J 4 bases, leaving 13 bases between the germline ends. This TCR was recovered from a human donor in a cohort sampled during active COVID-19. The sample was peripheral blood. The rearrangement joins TRBV5-6 to TRBJ1-2, with D perhaps TRBD1 (6 bases). CDR3 nucleotides: TGTGCCAGCAGCTTGGCAATGGGGGCAACCTATGGCTACACCTTC. Its translation: CASSLAMGATYGYTF.